This T cell receptor (beta chain) is from a study of somatic mutations in cytotoxic T cells in rheumatoid arthritis. Study information: Flow cytometric sorting isolated some V beta antibody-stained T-cell populations at nearly 100% purity, and among them were V beta1+ cells that underwent TCRB sequencing. Whole-study findings and limits: Compared with age-matched healthy controls, rheumatoid arthritis patients did not differ significantly in CD8+ T-cell clonality. Over 20% of CD8+ cells belonged to the largest CD8+ clone in about an eighth of the roughly 60 patients.

As for this clone: Antigen specificity is unknown.

The assay was immunoSEQ multiplex PCR, and TCRdb's table has in-frame clones only and misses some. Of roughly 15,000 clones listed, roughly 79% are singletons. Per the germline V gene, CDR1 is MNHEY and CDR2 is SMNVEV (reference sequence). With V trimmed by 4 bases and J by 8 bases, 7 bases remained unmatched. The CDR3 is made up of 14 amino acids. The specimen sequenced was CD8+ T cells sorted from blood. The rearrangement links TRBV27 to TRBJ2-1, with TRBD2 matching 8 bases. The source is an adult with rheumatoid arthritis. DNA of the CDR3: TGTGCCAGCAGTTCATCAGCGGGAGTAGATGAGCAGTTCTTC. Encoded protein: CASSSSAGVDEQFF.